Each of the 29 T cell receptor beta chains below was sequenced from the same sample in a study of radiation and T cells in renal cell carcinoma. Specified time point: baseline pretreatment blood. Documented treatment: 15 Gy SBRT to primary tumor, nephrectomy 4 weeks later. The method was immunoSEQ multiplex PCR; TCRdb's version includes in-frame clones alone and lacks a portion of them. The sample yields 140,000 or so clones, more than 70% seen once. The sequenced sample was blood, obtained from a patient whose treatment included radiotherapy and nephrectomy. The receptors shown here come from a woman in her forties or fifties with renal cell carcinoma.

The chain has TRBV9 and TRBJ2-7; tentatively, D is TRBD2 (5 bases). In germline, CDR1 is SGDLS, CDR2 YYNGEE. This CDR3 has 15 amino acids. V shed 0 bases and J shed 3 bases, with 13 bases lying between them. The DNA of the CDR3 is TGTGCCAGCAGCGTAGGGCCGAAGGGAGTCTACGAGCAGTACTTC. Translation gives CASSVGPKGVYEQYF.

This clone was counted only a few times. The chain combines TRBV7-9 with TRBJ1-1; unclear D gene. CDR1 SEHNR and CDR2 FQNEAQ come from the germline V gene (reference sequence). V lost 2 bases and J 1 base, leaving 11 bases between the germline ends. The length of the CDR3 is 15 residues. The CDR3 spells CASSLQPGPNTEAFF. In DNA form, the CDR3 reads TGTGCCAGCAGCTTACAACCAGGACCGAACACTGAAGCTTTCTTT.

This chain links TRBV10-2 with TRBJ1-1; D not resolved. In germline, CDR1 is WSHSY, CDR2 SAAADI. Trimming cost V 6 bases and J 1 base, with 6 bases left between them. CDR3 length: 12 residues. The DNA for the CDR3 is TGCGCCAGCAGGGTAGCGAACACTGAAGCTTTCTTT. Translation gives CASRVANTEAFF.

The chain combines TRBV6-1 with TRBJ2-2, with D perhaps matching TRBD1 or TRBD2 (5 bases each). CDR3 size: 16 residues. Trimming took 4 bases from V and 8 from J, leaving 20 bases between them. The V gene's germline CDR1 is MNHNS and CDR2 SASEGT. DNA for the CDR3: TGTGCCAGCAGTGCCTGGGGGAGCGGCGGTAGGGGGGAGCTGTTTTTT. It is translated as CASSAWGSGGRGELFF.

This rearrangement joins TRBV5-1 to TRBJ1-3, with 9 bases lining up with TRBD1. V was pared by 4 bases and J by 2 bases, with 10 bases of the junction left unmatched. The germline gives CDR1 SGHRS, CDR2 YFSETQ. There are 17 residues in the CDR3. In DNA form, the CDR3 reads TGCGCCAGCAGCGCAACACCGACAGGGGGGACTGGAAACACCATATATTTT. Its translation is CASSATPTGGTGNTIYF.

This chain joins TRBV4-2 and TRBJ2-3, with D perhaps matching TRBD1 (5 bases). This CDR3 has 15 amino acids. V dropped 0 bases and J dropped 1 base, with 8 bases sitting between them. Germline CDR1 and CDR2: LGHNA and YNFKEQ. CDR3 region: CASSQESGRTDTQYF. The DNA for the CDR3 is TGTGCCAGCAGCCAAGAATCAGGGCGCACAGATACGCAGTATTTT.

This rearrangement joins TRBV11-2 to TRBJ1-1; D is undetermined. CDR1 and CDR2 (germline): SGHAT, FQNNGV. V was pared by 2 bases and J by 0 bases, with 1 base between. This CDR3 contains 12 residues. The CDR3 coding sequence is TGTGCCAGCAGCTTACTGAACACTGAAGCTTTCTTT. It translates to CASSLLNTEAFF.

In nucleotides, the CDR3 is TGTGCCAGCAGTTACTCGCGGGGGCTGGGCACTGAAGCTTTCTTT. Protein product: CASSYSRGLGTEAFF. The chain combines TRBV6-5 with TRBJ1-1; possibly TRBD1 for D (6 bases). The CDR3 sequence is 15 residues long. CDR1 is MNHEY, CDR2 SVGAGI, per germline. Trimming shortened V by 0 bases and J by 4 bases, and 12 bases separated the two germline ends.

V usage is TRBV7-2 and J usage is TRBJ2-5; 9 bases align to TRBD2. The germline gives CDR1 SGHTA, CDR2 FQGNSA. The CDR3 is 16 residues long. The V and J ends lost 1 base and 6 bases, in that order; junction bases with no gene match: 9. In DNA form, the CDR3 reads TGTGCCAGCAGCTTAGAAGGCAGCGGGGGGTTTAAGACCCAGTACTTC. Amino acids: CASSLEGSGGFKTQYF.

The V and J genes are TRBV5-6 and TRBJ2-5, with D perhaps matching TRBD1 or TRBD2 (5 bases each). Trimming stripped 0 bases from V and 4 bases from J, with 13 bases between. The CDR3 is 15 amino acids. CDR1 and CDR2 from the germline V gene are SGHDT and YYEEEE. The CDR3 loop reads CASSLVAARGETQYF. In DNA, the CDR3 is TGTGCCAGCAGCTTGGTGGCAGCGAGGGGAGAGACCCAGTACTTC.

This chain links TRBV7-8 with TRBJ1-2; D unresolved. The length of the CDR3 is 13 residues. Germline loops: CDR1 SGHVS, CDR2 FQNEAQ. Trimming cost V 5 bases and J 7 bases, with 14 bases left between them. CDR3 bases: TGTGCCAGCAGCCCTCGTGGGATCTCTGGCTACACCTTC. This codes for CASSPRGISGYTF.

The gene calls are TRBV19 and TRBJ2-6; D call uncertain. This CDR3 contains 13 residues. CDR1 and CDR2 from the germline V gene are LNHDA and SQIVND (reference sequence). V lost 6 bases to trimming and J lost 4 bases, with 7 bases between them. The CDR3 is CASSLAGANVLTF. The DNA of the CDR3 is TGTGCCAGTAGCCTGGCCGGGGCCAACGTCCTGACTTTC.

This chain joins TRBV5-4 and TRBJ2-5, with TRBD1 identical over 7 bases. With V trimmed by 4 bases and J by 6 bases, 12 bases remained unmatched. The germline V gene has CDR1 SGHNT and CDR2 YYREEE (reference sequence). The CDR3 is made up of 15 amino acids. The CDR3 DNA follows: TGTGCCAGCAGCCTTGGGACAGCGATAGGGAAGACCCAGTACTTC. It specifies CASSLGTAIGKTQYF. Together with reference TRBV5-4 and TRBJ2-5, the CDR3 gives the full variable domain: ETGVTQSPTHLIKTRGQQVTLRCSSQSGHNTVSWYQQALGQGPQFIFQYYREEENGRGNFPPRFSGLQFPNYSSELNVNALELDDSALYLCASSLGTAIGKTQYFGPGTRLLVL.

The chain recombines TRBV9 with TRBJ1-3; a possible D gene is TRBD1 (6 bases). This CDR3 spans 18 amino acids. Germline CDR1 is SGDLS and CDR2 is YYNGEE. Trimming removed 3 bases at V and 2 bases at J, with 21 bases between. The DNA for the CDR3 is TGTGCCAGCAGCGGGCGATGGAGAGGGGGTTATACTGGAAACACCATATATTTT. Amino acid sequence: CASSGRWRGGYTGNTIYF.

The chain couples TRBV6-5 to TRBJ1-1; D remains unclear. The germline V and J ends were trimmed by 2 bases and 0 bases, with 7 bases remaining between them. This CDR3 spans 14 amino acids. Germline loops: CDR1 MNHEY, CDR2 SVGAGI. The CDR3 reads CASSYGILNTEAFF. DNA for the CDR3: TGTGCCAGCAGTTACGGCATATTGAACACTGAAGCTTTCTTT.

The chain carries TRBV6-5 and TRBJ1-4, with D possibly being TRBD1 (6 bases). The CDR3 extends over 15 amino acids. Germline CDR1 is MNHEY and CDR2 is SVGAGI. Trimming cost V 6 bases and J 11 bases, with 22 bases left between them. CDR3 residues: CASRMDGGASEKLFF. CDR3 nucleotide sequence: TGTGCCAGCAGGATGGATGGGGGGGCTTCTGAGAAACTGTTTTTT.

CDR3 nucleotides: TGTGCCAGCAGCGTAGCCAGGGGCAATGAGCAGTTCTTC. The encoded protein is CASSVARGNEQFF. The rearrangement joins TRBV9 to TRBJ2-1; D is possibly TRBD1 (6 bases). The CDR3 contains 13 residues. The V end lost 0 bases, the J end lost 6 bases, and 7 bases lay between the germline ends. From germline, CDR1 is SGDLS and CDR2 YYNGEE.

This rearrangement joins TRBV27 to TRBJ2-3; 9 bases agree with TRBD2. The trim removed 5 bases at V and 4 bases at J, leaving 7 bases unmatched. In germline, CDR1 is MNHEY, CDR2 SMNVEV (reference sequence). CDR3 length: 15 amino acids. This CDR3 reads CASSKGGGAADTQYF. CDR3 sequence (DNA): TGTGCCAGCAGTAAGGGCGGGGGGGCGGCAGATACGCAGTATTTT.

The V call is TRBV14, the J call TRBJ1-1; tentative D call: TRBD1 (5 bases). The V end was cut by 7 bases, the J end by 4 bases, with 16 bases between. Germline assignment: CDR1 SGHDN and CDR2 FVKESK. The CDR3 consists of 14 residues. CDR3 region: CASTWGGRGTEAFF. In DNA form, the CDR3 reads TGTGCCAGCACCTGGGGGGGAAGGGGCACTGAAGCTTTCTTT. The whole variable domain, remainder taken from reference TRBV14 and TRBJ1-1, is EAGVTQFPSHSVIEKGQTVTLRCDPISGHDNLYWYRRVMGKEIKFLLHFVKESKQDESGMPNNRFLAERTGGTYSTLKVQPAELEDSGVYFCASTWGGRGTEAFFGQGTRLTVV.

In its sample, this clone was seen once. V and J are TRBV7-3 and TRBJ2-1; 11 nucleotides match TRBD2. Germline CDR1 is SGHTA and CDR2 is FQGTGA. The CDR3 is made up of 17 amino acids. J lost 3 bases, V lost 5 bases, and 9 bases had no gene match. The CDR3 sequence is CASSPRSGTSGYNEQFF. The CDR3 coding sequence is TGTGCCAGCAGCCCGAGGTCCGGGACTAGCGGCTACAATGAGCAGTTCTTC.

The CDR3 DNA reads TGCAGCGTTCGCCAGGGAGCGGACTATGGCTACACCTTC. This gives the protein CSVRQGADYGYTF. This chain connects TRBV29-1 to TRBJ1-2; possible D gene TRBD1, 5 bases. In germline, CDR1 is SQVTM, CDR2 ANQGSEA. CDR3 length: 13 amino acids. Between the trimmed V and J ends, which lost 5 bases and 3 bases, there was a span of 13 bases.

The V gene is TRBV2, the J gene TRBJ1-5, with unresolved D. The length of the CDR3 is 15 residues. CDR1 is SNHLY, CDR2 FYNNEI, per germline. Deletions cut 2 bases from V and 6 bases from J, with 14 bases between. The CDR3 region is CASSELRGVRQPQHF. CDR3 DNA: TGTGCCAGCAGTGAACTTCGCGGCGTCCGTCAGCCCCAGCATTTT.

Regarding this clone: A read error may produce the germline difference seen at one junction end. The V and J genes are TRBV19 and TRBJ2-3; 9 bases are a match to TRBD2. CDR1 LNHDA and CDR2 SQIVND come from the germline V gene (reference sequence). The CDR3 sequence is 19 residues long. In DNA, the CDR3 is TGTGCCAGTAGTATAGATCGGGTTGGTCGGGGGACTAGCAAAGATACGCAGTATTTT. Amino acids: CASSIDRVGRGTSKDTQYF.

The rearrangement uses TRBV19 and TRBJ2-1; 11 bases are a match to TRBD2. The CDR3 spans 14 residues. J lost 8 bases, V lost 7 bases, and 7 bases had no gene match. Looked up from germline, CDR1 is LNHDA and CDR2 is SQIVND (reference sequence). As DNA, the CDR3 is TGTGCCAGTAATGTAGCGGGGGGGCCGGATGAGCAGTTCTTC. Its translation: CASNVAGGPDEQFF.

This chain links TRBV18 with TRBJ1-6; D is uncertain. Germline CDR1 KGHSH, CDR2 LQKENI. With 2 bases removed from V and 10 bases from J, the gap between germline ends came to 12 bases. The CDR3 has 14 amino acids. In DNA form, the CDR3 reads TGTGCCAGCTCACCAATTCCATTGGGGTCACCCCTCCACTTT. Its translation: CASSPIPLGSPLHF.

The table lists this clone with a count of one. The chain joins TRBV7-9 to TRBJ1-1; no firm D call. Trimming took off 0 bases at V and 0 bases at J, with 8 bases between the two ends. Germline CDR1 is SEHNR and CDR2 is FQNEAQ (reference sequence). The CDR3 sequence is 15 residues long. The DNA for the CDR3 is TGTGCCAGCAGCTTAGCCCACGGGTTGAACACTGAAGCTTTCTTT. Amino acids: CASSLAHGLNTEAFF.

The chain employs TRBV7-9 and TRBJ2-5; TRBD2 matches 13 bases. The V gene end was trimmed by 7 bases and the J gene end by 5 bases; junction bases not matched to a gene: 13. The CDR3 has 17 residues. Per the germline V gene, CDR1 is SEHNR and CDR2 is FQNEAQ (reference sequence). The CDR3 nucleotides are TGTGCCAGCATGGGAACTAGCGGGGGGGCAGTACGGGAGACCCAGTACTTC. It codes for CASMGTSGGAVRETQYF. The whole variable domain, filled in from reference TRBV7-9 and TRBJ2-5, reads DTGVSQNPRHKITKRGQNVTFRCDPISEHNRLYWYRQTLGQGPEFLTYFQNEAQLEKSRLLSDRFSAERPKGSFSTLEIQRTEQGDSAMYLCASMGTSGGAVRETQYFGPGTRLLVL.

The chain links TRBV10-1 to TRBJ2-6; tentatively, D is TRBD1 or TRBD2 (5 bases each). This CDR3 comprises 16 residues. Germline assignment: CDR1 WNHNN and CDR2 SYGVQD (reference sequence). The V gene lost 5 bases and the J gene lost 3 bases, with 14 bases spanning the gap. DNA for the CDR3: TGCGCCAGCAGTCGAAAGGGACGGAGTGGGGCCAACGTCCTGACTTTC. Translation: CASSRKGRSGANVLTF.

The chain combines TRBV5-4 with TRBJ1-2; 7 bases are shared with TRBD1. The germline V gene encodes CDR1 SGHNT and CDR2 YYREEE (reference sequence). The CDR3 loop spans 16 amino acids. Trimming cost V 2 bases and J 3 bases; bases outside gene matches: 10. In DNA form, the CDR3 reads TGTGCCAGCAGCTTCGCGGGGGCGGACAGGTACTATGGCTACACCTTC. Translating gives CASSFAGADRYYGYTF. Combining the CDR3 with reference TRBV5-4 and TRBJ1-2 gives the whole variable domain ETGVTQSPTHLIKTRGQQVTLRCSSQSGHNTVSWYQQALGQGPQFIFQYYREEENGRGNFPPRFSGLQFPNYSSELNVNALELDDSALYLCASSFAGADRYYGYTFGSGTRLTVV.